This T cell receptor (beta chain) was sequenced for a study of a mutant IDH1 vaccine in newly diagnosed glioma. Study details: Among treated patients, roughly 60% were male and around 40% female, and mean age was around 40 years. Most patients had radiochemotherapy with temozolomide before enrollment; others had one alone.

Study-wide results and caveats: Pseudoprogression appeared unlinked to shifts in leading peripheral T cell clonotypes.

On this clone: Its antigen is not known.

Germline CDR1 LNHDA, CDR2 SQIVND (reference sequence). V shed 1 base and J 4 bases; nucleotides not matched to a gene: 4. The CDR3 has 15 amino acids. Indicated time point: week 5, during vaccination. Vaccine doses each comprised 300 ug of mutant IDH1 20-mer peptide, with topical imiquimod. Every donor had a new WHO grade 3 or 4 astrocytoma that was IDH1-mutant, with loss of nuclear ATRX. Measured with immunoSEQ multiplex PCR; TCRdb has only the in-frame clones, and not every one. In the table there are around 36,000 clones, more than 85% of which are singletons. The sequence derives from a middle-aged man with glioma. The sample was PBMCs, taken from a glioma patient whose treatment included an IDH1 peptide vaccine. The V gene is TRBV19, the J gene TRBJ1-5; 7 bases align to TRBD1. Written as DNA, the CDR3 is TGTGCCAGTAGTATAGTAGGGACAGCAAATCAGCCCCAGCATTTT. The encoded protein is CASSIVGTANQPQHF.